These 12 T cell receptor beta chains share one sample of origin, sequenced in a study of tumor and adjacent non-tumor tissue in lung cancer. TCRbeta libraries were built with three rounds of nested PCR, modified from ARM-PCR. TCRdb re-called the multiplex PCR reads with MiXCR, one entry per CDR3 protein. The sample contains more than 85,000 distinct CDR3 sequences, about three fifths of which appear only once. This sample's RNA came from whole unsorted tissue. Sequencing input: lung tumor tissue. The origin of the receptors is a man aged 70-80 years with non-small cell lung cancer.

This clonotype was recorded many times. CDR3 bases: TGTGCCAGCAGCCCTGTCAGCTTAAGCTCCTACAATGAGCAGTTCTTC. Translation: CASSPVSLSSYNEQFF. The chain has TRBV5-6 and TRBJ2-1; no clear D. Germline loops: CDR1 SGHDT, CDR2 YYEEEE. CDR3 length equals 16 residues. V was cut by 4 bases and J by 0 bases, with 14 bases left in between.

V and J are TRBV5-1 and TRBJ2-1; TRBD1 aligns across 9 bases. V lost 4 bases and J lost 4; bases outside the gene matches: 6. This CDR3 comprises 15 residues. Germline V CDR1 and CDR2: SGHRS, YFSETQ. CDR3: CASSTGQGSYNEQFF. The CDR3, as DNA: TGCGCCAGCAGCACGGGACAGGGCTCATACAATGAGCAGTTCTTC.

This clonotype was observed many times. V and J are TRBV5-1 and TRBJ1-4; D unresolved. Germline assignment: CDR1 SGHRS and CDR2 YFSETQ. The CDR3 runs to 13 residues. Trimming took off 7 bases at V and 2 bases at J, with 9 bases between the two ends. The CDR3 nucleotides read TGCGCCAGCCGGCTTGTTACTAATGAAAAACTGTTTTTT. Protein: CASRLVTNEKLFF.

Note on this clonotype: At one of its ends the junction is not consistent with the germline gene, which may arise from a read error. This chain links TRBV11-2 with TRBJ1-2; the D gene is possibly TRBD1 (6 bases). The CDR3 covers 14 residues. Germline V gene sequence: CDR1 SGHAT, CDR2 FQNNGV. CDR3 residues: CGSSVTTGNYGYTF. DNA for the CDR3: TGTGGCAGCAGCGTCACTACAGGGAACTATGGCTACACCTTC.

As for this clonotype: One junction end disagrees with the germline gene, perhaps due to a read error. The CDR3 region has the DNA TGTGCCAGCAGCCCAGCCTTGGGGGAGACCCGGTACTTC. As protein: CASSPALGETRYF. The chain employs TRBV11-3 and TRBJ2-5, with D perhaps given as TRBD1 or TRBD2 (5 bases each). From germline, CDR1 is SGHNT and CDR2 YENEEA. This CDR3 has 13 amino acids.

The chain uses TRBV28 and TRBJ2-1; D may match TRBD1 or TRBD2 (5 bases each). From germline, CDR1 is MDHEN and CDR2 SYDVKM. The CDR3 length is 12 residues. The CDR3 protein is CVSSFMGDEQFF. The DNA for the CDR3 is TGTGTCAGTAGTTTTATGGGGGATGAGCAGTTCTTC. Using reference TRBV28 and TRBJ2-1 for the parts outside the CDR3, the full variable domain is DVKVTQSSRYLVKRTGEKVFLECVQDMDHENMFWYRQDPGLGLRLIYFSYDVKMKEKGDIPEGYSVSREKKERFSLILESASTNQTSMYLCVSSFMGDEQFFGPGTRLTVL.

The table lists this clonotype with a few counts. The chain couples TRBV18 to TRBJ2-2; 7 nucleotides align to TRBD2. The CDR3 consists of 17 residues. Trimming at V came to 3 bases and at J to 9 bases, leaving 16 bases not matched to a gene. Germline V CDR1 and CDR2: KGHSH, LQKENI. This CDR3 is CASSPLPAGAGTRELFF. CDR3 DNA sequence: TGTGCCAGCTCACCCCTCCCGGCGGGAGCGGGTACCAGGGAGCTGTTTTTT.

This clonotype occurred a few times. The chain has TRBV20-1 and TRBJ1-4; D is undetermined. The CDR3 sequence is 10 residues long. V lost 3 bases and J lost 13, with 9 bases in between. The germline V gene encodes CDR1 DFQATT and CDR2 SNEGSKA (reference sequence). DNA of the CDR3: TGCAGTGCTAGTGGGGTAATACTGTTTTTT. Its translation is CSASGVILFF.

This CDR3 reads CSVRYRIGSMRTEAFF. CDR3 bases: TGCAGCGTCCGCTATAGGATAGGGTCCATGAGGACTGAAGCTTTCTTT. V and J are TRBV29-1 and TRBJ1-1; no clear D. The CDR3 consists of 16 residues. V was shortened by 6 bases and J by 5 bases, with 25 bases between the two germline ends. The germline V gene has CDR1 SQVTM and CDR2 ANQGSEA.

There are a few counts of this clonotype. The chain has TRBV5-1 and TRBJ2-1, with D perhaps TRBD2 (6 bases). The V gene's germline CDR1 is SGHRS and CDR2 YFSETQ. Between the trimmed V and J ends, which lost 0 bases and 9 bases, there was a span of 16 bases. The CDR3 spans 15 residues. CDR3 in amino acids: CASSLGQGLQTEQFF. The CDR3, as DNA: TGCGCCAGCAGCTTGGGGCAGGGACTGCAGACTGAGCAGTTCTTC.

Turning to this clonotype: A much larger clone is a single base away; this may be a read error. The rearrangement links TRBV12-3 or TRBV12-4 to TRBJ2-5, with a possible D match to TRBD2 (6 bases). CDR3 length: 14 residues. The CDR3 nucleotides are TGTGCCAGCAGTAACTCGGGATCCCGGGGGACCCCGTACTTC. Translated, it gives CASSNSGSRGTPYF.

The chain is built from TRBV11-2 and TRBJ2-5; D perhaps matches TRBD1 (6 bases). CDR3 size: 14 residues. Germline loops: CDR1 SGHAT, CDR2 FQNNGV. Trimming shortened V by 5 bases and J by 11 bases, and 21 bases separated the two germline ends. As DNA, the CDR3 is TGTGCCAGCAGCCTTAGACAGGCGAAAGAAACTCAGTACTTC. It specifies CASSLRQAKETQYF.